A selection of T cell receptor beta chains follows, all from one sample in a study of T-cell reconstitution after alpha-beta-depleted transplantation in children. Each CDR3 protein gets one entry after TCRdb re-called the PCR reads with MiXCR. The sample has about 500,000 distinct CDR3 sequences; 30% to 35% are singletons. Sequenced here: PBMCs from the stem cell graft donor, sampled from the stem cell graft. Every receptor here comes from a human donor who donated a stem cell graft to a child with aplastic anemia. The CDR3 runs from the conserved cysteine through the conserved F or W. D genes are given only for firm matches. Part of the rows lack a size; the others show once, few, many or a class for expanded clones.

NA | TRBJ1-1 | NA | TRBV30 | 13 | CAWSVRQSLEAFF | TGTGCCTGGAGTGTACGTCAGAGCCTTGAAGCTTTCTTT
few | TRBJ2-7 | TRBD2 | TRBV12-3/TRBV12-4 | 14 | CASTPRGGPYEQYF | TGTGCCAGCACTCCTAGGGGAGGGCCCTACGAGCAGTACTTC
few | TRBJ2-1 | NA | TRBV18 | 17 | CASSPPLAASSYNEQFF | TGTGCCAGCTCACCACCCTTGGCGGCCAGCTCCTACAATGAGCAGTTCTTC
few | TRBJ2-7 | NA | TRBV7-3 | 14 | CASSLGSGAYEQYF | TGTGCCAGCAGCTTAGGCTCAGGGGCCTACGAGCAGTACTTC
NA | TRBJ2-1 | TRBD2 | TRBV15 | 15 | CATSRALAGTNEQFF | TGTGCCACCAGCAGGGCACTAGCGGGAACCAATGAGCAGTTCTTC
few | TRBJ2-1 | TRBD2 | TRBV9 | 16 | CASSAHVAGVYNEQFF | TGTGCCAGCAGCGCTCACGTCGCGGGAGTCTACAATGAGCAGTTCTTC
few | TRBJ1-4 | NA | TRBV30 | 14 | CALKNVPGGEKLFF | TGTGCCTTAAAAAATGTCCCAGGAGGGGAAAAACTGTTTTTT
NA | TRBJ1-5 | NA | TRBV2 | 14 | CASSVQGLDQPQHF | TGTGCCAGCAGTGTCCAGGGACTCGATCAGCCCCAGCATTTT
few | TRBJ1-4 | NA | TRBV4-3 | 14 | CASSQDRGSEKLFF | TGCGCCAGCAGCCAAGATCGAGGGAGTGAAAAACTGTTTTTT
few | TRBJ2-1 | TRBD2 | TRBV20-1 | 17 | CSPQTSGRFVGEDEQFF | TGCAGTCCTCAAACTAGCGGGAGGTTCGTTGGGGAGGATGAGCAGTTCTTC